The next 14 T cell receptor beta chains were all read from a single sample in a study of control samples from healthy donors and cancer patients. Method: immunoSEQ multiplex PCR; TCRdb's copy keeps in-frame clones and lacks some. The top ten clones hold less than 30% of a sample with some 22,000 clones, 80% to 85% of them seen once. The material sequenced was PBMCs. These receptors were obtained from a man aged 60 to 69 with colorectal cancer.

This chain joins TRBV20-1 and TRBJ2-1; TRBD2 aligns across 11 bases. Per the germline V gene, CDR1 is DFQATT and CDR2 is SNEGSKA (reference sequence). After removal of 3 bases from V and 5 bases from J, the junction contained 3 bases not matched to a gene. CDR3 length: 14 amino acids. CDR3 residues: CSASVAGGNNEQFF. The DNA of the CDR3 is TGCAGTGCTAGTGTAGCGGGGGGGAACAATGAGCAGTTCTTC.

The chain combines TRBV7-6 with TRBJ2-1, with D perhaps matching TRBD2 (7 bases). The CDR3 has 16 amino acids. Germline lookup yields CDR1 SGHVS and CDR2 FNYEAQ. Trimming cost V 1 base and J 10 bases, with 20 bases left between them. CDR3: CASSLGAGAPLGEQFF. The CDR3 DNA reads TGTGCCAGCAGCTTAGGGGCGGGGGCCCCGCTGGGGGAGCAGTTCTTC.

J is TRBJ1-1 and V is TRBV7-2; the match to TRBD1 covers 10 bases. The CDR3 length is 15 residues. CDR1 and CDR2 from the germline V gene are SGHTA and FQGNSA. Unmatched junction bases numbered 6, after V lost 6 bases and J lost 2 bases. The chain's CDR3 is CASRNRQGANTEAFF. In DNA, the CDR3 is TGTGCCAGCAGAAACAGACAGGGGGCAAACACTGAAGCTTTCTTT.

The CDR3 protein is CAISELGKRLYEQYF. In DNA, the CDR3 is TGTGCCATCAGTGAGTTGGGGAAACGGCTTTACGAGCAGTACTTC. The chain joins TRBV10-3 to TRBJ2-7, with no clear D. Trimming left V 1 base short and J 4 bases short, with 14 bases between. The CDR3 has 15 amino acids. The germline V gene has CDR1 ENHRY and CDR2 SYGVKD.

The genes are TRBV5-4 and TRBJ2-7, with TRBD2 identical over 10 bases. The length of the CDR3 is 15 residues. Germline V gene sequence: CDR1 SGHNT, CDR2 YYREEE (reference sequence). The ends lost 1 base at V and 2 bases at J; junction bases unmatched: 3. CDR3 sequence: CASSLLLAGAYEQYF. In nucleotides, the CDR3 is TGTGCCAGCAGCTTGCTTCTAGCGGGGGCCTACGAGCAGTACTTC.

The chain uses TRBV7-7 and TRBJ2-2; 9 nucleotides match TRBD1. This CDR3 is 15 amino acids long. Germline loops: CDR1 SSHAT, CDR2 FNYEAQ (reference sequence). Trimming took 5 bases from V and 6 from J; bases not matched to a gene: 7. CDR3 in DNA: TGTGCCAGCAGCCCCGGGACAGGGCTATCCGGGGAGCTGTTTTTT. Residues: CASSPGTGLSGELFF.

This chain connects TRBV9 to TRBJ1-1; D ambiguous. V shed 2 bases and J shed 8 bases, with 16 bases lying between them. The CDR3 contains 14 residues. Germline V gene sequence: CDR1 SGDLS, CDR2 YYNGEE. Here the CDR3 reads CASSVDTDSGEAFF. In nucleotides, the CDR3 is TGTGCCAGCAGCGTCGACACAGACTCTGGGGAAGCTTTCTTT. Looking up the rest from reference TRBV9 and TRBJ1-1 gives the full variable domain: DSGVTQTPKHLITATGQRVTLRCSPRSGDLSVYWYQQSLDQGLQFLIQYYNGEERAKGNILERFSAQQFPDLHSELNLSSLELGDSALYFCASSVDTDSGEAFFGQGTRLTVV.

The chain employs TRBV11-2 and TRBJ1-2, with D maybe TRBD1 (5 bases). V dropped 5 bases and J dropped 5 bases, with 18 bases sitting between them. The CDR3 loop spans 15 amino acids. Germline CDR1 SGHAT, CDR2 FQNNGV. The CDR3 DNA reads TGTGCCAGCAGCCTTAACCCGACAGACTTATATGGCTACACCTTC. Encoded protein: CASSLNPTDLYGYTF.

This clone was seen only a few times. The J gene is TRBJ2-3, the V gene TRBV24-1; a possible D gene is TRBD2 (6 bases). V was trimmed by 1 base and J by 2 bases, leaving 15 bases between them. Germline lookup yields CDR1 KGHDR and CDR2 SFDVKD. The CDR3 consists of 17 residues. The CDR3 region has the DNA TGTGCCACCAGTGATTTTTCGTCGCTAGCGAACACAGATACGCAGTATTTT. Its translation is CATSDFSSLANTDTQYF.

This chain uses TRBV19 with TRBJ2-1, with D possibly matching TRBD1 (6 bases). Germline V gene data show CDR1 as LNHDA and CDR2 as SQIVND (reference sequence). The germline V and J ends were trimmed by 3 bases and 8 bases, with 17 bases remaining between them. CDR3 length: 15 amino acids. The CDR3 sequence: CASSMQGMVSYEQFF. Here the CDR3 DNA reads TGTGCCAGTAGTATGCAGGGGATGGTCTCTTATGAGCAGTTCTTC.

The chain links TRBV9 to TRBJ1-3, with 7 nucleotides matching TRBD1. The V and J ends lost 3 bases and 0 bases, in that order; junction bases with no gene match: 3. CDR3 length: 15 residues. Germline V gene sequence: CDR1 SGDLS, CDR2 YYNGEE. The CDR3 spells CASSGGTASGNTIYF. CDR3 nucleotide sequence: TGTGCCAGCAGCGGGGGGACAGCCTCTGGAAACACCATATATTTT.

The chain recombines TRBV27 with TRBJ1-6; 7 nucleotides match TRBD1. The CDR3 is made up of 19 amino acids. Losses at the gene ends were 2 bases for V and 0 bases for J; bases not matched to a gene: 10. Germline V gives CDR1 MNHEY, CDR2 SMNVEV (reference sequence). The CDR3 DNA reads TGTGCCAGCAGTTTAGACAGGGCCTCTCCGAGCTCCTATAATTCACCCCTCCACTTT. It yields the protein CASSLDRASPSSYNSPLHF.

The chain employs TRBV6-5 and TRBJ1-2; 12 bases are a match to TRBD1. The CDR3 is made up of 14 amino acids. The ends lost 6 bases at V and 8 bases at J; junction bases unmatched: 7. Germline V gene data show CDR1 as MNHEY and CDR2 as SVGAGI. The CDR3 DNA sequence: TGTGCCAGCAGAGCCGGTGGGACAGGGGGCGGCTACACCTTC. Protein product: CASRAGGTGGGYTF.

The CDR3 loop reads CASSLNRGPDQPQHF. The CDR3 DNA reads as TGTGCCAGCAGCTTAAATCGGGGACCGGATCAGCCCCAGCATTTT. This chain uses TRBV7-2 with TRBJ1-5; the D gene is possibly TRBD1 (5 bases). The CDR3 has 15 residues. Germline V CDR1 and CDR2: SGHTA, FQGNSA. Trimming removed 2 bases from V and 5 bases from J, with 13 bases in between.